This T cell receptor (beta chain) was retrieved from a study of CD8 T cells in ankylosing spondylitis. This clonotype was seen a few times. As yet, its antigen is unknown. Researchers built TCR beta libraries using quantitative 5'-RACE with molecular barcodes. TCRdb processed the 5' RACE reads anew with MiXCR; each CDR3 protein has one entry. The sample lists roughly 700,000 distinct CDR3 sequences, 15% to 20% occurring once. Study-wide points: Prior work had noted some motif variants in reactive arthritis blood and synovial fluid. Those disease-linked clones were CD8+; they were also relatively rare in peripheral blood. What appeared characteristic of ankylosing spondylitis blood was a TCR beta motif of eight highly homologous variants. Researchers reportedly found disease-linked clones significantly enriched in matched ankylosing spondylitis synovial fluid.

This receptor was taken from a male donor with ankylosing spondylitis. Sequencing was carried out using blood, either unsorted or a sorted T cell fraction (not recorded which).

The CDR3 DNA follows: TGTGCCAGCAGGGATGACACACTAATCTACGAGCAGTACTTC. Translation: CASRDDTLIYEQYF. The rearrangement links TRBV9 to TRBJ2-7; D gene ambiguous. Deletions cut 5 bases from V and 3 bases from J, with 15 bases between. This CDR3 spans 14 amino acids. In germline, CDR1 is SGDLS, CDR2 YYNGEE.